This TCR beta chain is drawn from a study of T cell responses to AZD1222 COVID-19 vaccine. The overall study: Both about-4-week and about-12-week second-dose recipients were combined.

Findings and limits, study-wide: Nearly half of spike-specific TCRs reportedly go after variant regions that carry no mutations. The study sampled repertoires only after the peak T cell response. Donors in the cohort were predominantly white British and more often female, and clonal diversity was possibly underestimated.

Using immunoSEQ multiplex PCR, the repertoire was profiled, and TCRdb retains in-frame clones only, with some absent. The profile shows about 85,000 clones, over 70% of them singletons. A remark on this clone: Its antigen is not known.

The sequencing here drew on peripheral blood, taken on day 0 of AZD1222 vaccination. The TCR originated in an adult in good health.

The CDR3 nucleotides are TGCAGCGTCACCGGGACTAGCGCTTCCTACGAGCAGTACTTC. Protein sequence: CSVTGTSASYEQYF. The gene calls are TRBV29-1 and TRBJ2-7; the match to TRBD2 covers 10 bases. The CDR3 runs to 14 residues. CDR1 and CDR2 from the germline V gene are SQVTM and ANQGSEA. J was trimmed by 1 base and V by 6 bases; bases with no gene match: 6.